This T cell receptor (beta chain) appears in the sequencing data of a study of control samples from healthy donors and cancer patients. This table comes from immunoSEQ multiplex PCR, and its TCRdb copy is limited to in-frame clones, with some not included. Counted here are 50,000 or so clones, 80% to 90% occurring once; the ten biggest clones make up approximately 2.6%. Turning to this clone: At one end the junction does not follow the germline gene, possibly because of a read error.

The CDR3 is 16 residues long. The germline CDR1 and CDR2 sequences are SGHNT and YYREEE (reference sequence). Sequenced input: PBMCs. The rearrangement links TRBV5-4 to TRBJ2-3; 9 bases line up with TRBD2. This clonotype was obtained from a woman aged 45-59 years with lung cancer. CDR3 sequence: CTSSLTSGPSTDTQYF. DNA of the CDR3: TGTACCAGCAGCTTGACTAGCGGACCTTCCACAGATACGCAGTATTTT.